Listed here are 9 T cell receptor beta chains from one sample, sequenced in a study of radiotherapy plus CTLA-4 blockade in lung cancer. Repertoires were generated with immunoSEQ multiplex PCR, while TCRdb's copy carries only in-frame clones and drops some. The repertoire includes 110,000 or so clones, about 77% of them detected once, and 4% to 6% sits in the top ten. Sequencing was performed on peripheral blood, taken from a patient treated with radiotherapy plus ipilimumab. These receptors originate from a human donor with non-small cell lung cancer who had a partial response to radiotherapy plus ipilimumab.

The V call is TRBV12-2, the J call TRBJ2-3; the table assigns TRBD2, which was not confirmed against the DNA. TRBV12-2 is labeled a pseudogene. The CDR3 is 17 amino acids. CDR3 amino acids: CASRTLFSGGRTDTQYF. As DNA, the CDR3 is TGTGCAAGTCGTACACTTTTCAGCGGAGGGCGCACAGATACGCAGTATTTT.

The V and J genes are TRBV2 and TRBJ2-7, with 9 nucleotides matching TRBD2. From germline, CDR1 is SNHLY and CDR2 FYNNEI. V lost 2 bases, J lost 5 bases, and 4 bases stayed unmatched. The CDR3 contains 14 residues. Here the CDR3 DNA reads TGTGCCAGCAGTGAACTTGTAGCGGGAGACGAGCAGTACTTC. It is translated as CASSELVAGDEQYF.

The chain employs TRBV11-2 and TRBJ1-1; 8 positions match TRBD1. Germline V gene lookup returns CDR1 SGHAT and CDR2 FQNNGV. V lost 5 bases, J lost 6 bases, and 8 bases stayed unmatched. CDR3 length: 14 residues. The CDR3, as DNA: TGTGCCAGCAGCCCCCTTACAGGGGGGGCTGAAGCTTTCTTT. Translated, it gives CASSPLTGGAEAFF.

This clone has just one count. The V gene is TRBV7-3, the J gene TRBJ2-3, with 14 nucleotides matching TRBD2. V lost 5 bases, J lost 6 bases, and 13 bases stayed unmatched. The germline CDR1 and CDR2 sequences are SGHTA and FQGTGA. This CDR3 is 18 amino acids long. This chain's CDR3 is CASSPLGTSGSIIDTQYF. The DNA for the CDR3 is TGTGCCAGCAGCCCCCTAGGGACTAGCGGGAGTATTATTGATACGCAGTATTTT.

The table lists this clone with a few counts. The rearrangement links TRBV30 to TRBJ1-6; possible D gene TRBD1, 5 bases. Trimming stripped 4 bases from V and 8 bases from J, with 15 bases between. The CDR3 has 14 amino acids. The germline CDR1 and CDR2 sequences are GTSNPN and SVGIG (reference sequence). The DNA for the CDR3 is TGTGCCTGGAACGGGGGGTTCGGCGATTCACCCCTCCACTTT. Residues: CAWNGGFGDSPLHF.

The V and J genes are TRBV9 and TRBJ2-5; 8 bases are a match to TRBD2. The CDR3 spans 16 residues. Germline trimming cut 4 bases from V and 2 bases from J; bases unmatched to any gene: 10. CDR1 and CDR2 (germline): SGDLS, YYNGEE. The CDR3 loop is CASSLGRELKQETQYF. The CDR3, as DNA: TGTGCCAGCAGCCTCGGGAGGGAGTTGAAGCAAGAGACCCAGTACTTC.

This chain joins TRBV4-1 and TRBJ2-7, with 10 bases matching TRBD2. Germline V CDR1 and CDR2: MGHRA, YSYEKL. CDR3 length equals 14 residues. Trimming at V came to 4 bases and at J to 4 bases, leaving 4 bases not matched to a gene. The CDR3 protein is CASSLDSGRYEQYV. CDR3 in DNA: TGCGCCAGCAGCCTCGATAGCGGGAGGTACGAGCAGTACGTC.

The chain couples TRBV19 to TRBJ2-1; 7 nucleotides agree with TRBD2. The CDR3 is made up of 11 amino acids. V shed 8 bases, J shed 9 bases, and the junction held 4 bases outside the gene matches. Germline CDR1 is LNHDA and CDR2 is SQIVND (reference sequence). For the CDR3, the DNA is TGTGCCAGTGGGGGGGGTCCTGAGCAGTTCTTC. It yields the protein CASGGGPEQFF. The full variable domain, completed using reference TRBV19 and TRBJ2-1, is DGGITQSPKYLFRKEGQNVTLSCEQNLNHDAMYWYRQDPGQGLRLIYYSQIVNDFQKGDIAEGYSVSREKKESFPLTVTSAQKNPTAFYLCASGGGPEQFFGPGTRLTVL.

This clone was recorded a few times. The chain employs TRBV7-9 and TRBJ2-1; D is possibly TRBD1 (6 bases). The V end lost 3 bases, the J end lost 5 bases, and 17 bases lay between the germline ends. CDR1 is SEHNR and CDR2 is FQNEAQ in the germline V gene (reference sequence). The CDR3 length is 16 residues. CDR3 amino acids: CASSFWGLKTHNEQFF. The CDR3 nucleotides read TGTGCCAGCAGCTTTTGGGGGCTCAAGACCCACAATGAGCAGTTCTTC.